This T cell receptor beta chain was captured in a study of blood T cells in healthy people across ages (dated by TCRdb to the mid-2010s). In terms of the full investigation: In model experiments, template switching captured roughly one uniquely barcoded TCR beta cDNA molecule for every two T cells. Using deep sequencing normalized with unique cDNA molecular identifiers, the study measured how TCR beta repertoire diversity changes with age. The donors were divided into four age groups: young (average around 17 years), middle-aged (approximately 39), aged (about 61) and long-lived (roughly 82). To avoid experimental bias, donors of different ages were distributed randomly across sequencing lanes. Using the same blood draw, the study looked at two additional independent replicas of 1 million unique cDNA reads for two donors, one aged 18 to 30 and the other aged 80 or older.

Broad study findings and their caveats: Compared with the aged group, more naive CD4+ T cells, fewer expanded clones and increased TCR diversity were shown by the long-lived group, suggesting age selection. Estimates of total diversity based on one million sequenced T cells were regarded as lower bounds and as underestimates. The CMV infection status of donors was not known, potentially confounding age-related changes in expanded clonotypes. Observed TCR beta diversity per million T cells fell roughly linearly with age, and a significant reduction was already apparent by age approximately 41. A strong correlation was found between observed TCR beta diversity and the percentage of naive T cells measured by flow cytometry. Bulk unsorted PBMC profiling prevented conclusive comparison of naive and antigen-experienced compartments.

A few counts support this clonotype. Its recognized antigen is unknown. No much larger clone is present one base from it, and per-base qualities are unavailable. Systemically healthy Caucasian individuals from Russia, 35 to 50 in total and aged about 6 to 90 years, were included as donors. Each donor gave roughly 9.5 milliliters of peripheral blood, collected into EDTA-treated Vacutainer tubes. Ficoll-Paque density-gradient centrifugation was used to isolate PBMCs, with at least 6.5 million per sample. Total RNA, at least 6 micrograms per sample, was extracted from PBMCs with Trizol reagent. The percentages of naive CD45RAhigh/CD27high T cells were determined by flow cytometry on a PBMC aliquot from every donor. The method was 5' RACE. The run used an Illumina HiSeq 2500. The second PCR ran for about 7 to 11 cycles and used a J-beta primer mix along with a sample-barcoded 5' primer. A unique molecular identifier was introduced onto each TCR beta cDNA molecule by a template-switch 5' adaptor carrying 12 random nucleotides. Each sample yielded at least 2.5 million CDR3-containing paired-end reads. The Mint cDNA synthesis kit, primed by a TRBC-specific oligonucleotide, was used to synthesize first-strand cDNA from all RNA. All cDNA was treated with uracil-DNA glycosylase and then went through a first 18-cycle PCR with the universal primers M1SS and BC2_uni_R. In the paper's pipeline: For normalization, 1 million high-quality reads, each with a distinct molecular identifier, were randomly selected from each sample. Reads with shared molecular identifiers were discarded instead of being binned into consensus sequences. MiTCR, run with a Q25 quality threshold and the strictest error-elimination algorithm, handled CDR3 identification, clonotype clustering and error correction. A nonparametric unseen species model using Euler transformation provided a lower-bound estimate of total TCR beta diversity. Starting from the raw public reads, TCRdb applied fastp trimming at Q25, assembled clones with MiXCR and retained in-frame beta chains. All rows with the same CDR3 protein become a single entry with the most common DNA and genes. The V and J calls shown here were made by TCRdb, not taken from the authors' results. The sample table records 700,000 to 850,000 distinct CDR3 sequences; 35% to 40% of these occur just once. Over 10% of the sample goes to the ten largest clones.

The specimen was blood. The TCR comes from a young man in good health.

Here the CDR3 is given as CASKGDGSSYEQYF. The bases are TGTGCCAGCAAAGGAGACGGAAGCTCCTACGAGCAGTACTTC. This sequence uses TRBV2 and TRBJ2-7, with no confidently assigned D gene. CDR1 and CDR2 are read off the germline V gene as SNHLY and FYNNEI. From the cysteine through the phenylalanine, the CDR3 covers 14 amino acids. The only DNA kept is the CDR3, 42 bases in frame from the first base. The V and J ends are trimmed by 7 bases and 0 bases, leaving 13 bases between them.